This T cell receptor beta chain was sequenced for a study of molecular identifiers for immune sequencing clone quantification. Study-wide results and limits: Over 99% of effector molecules, yet under 1% of naive-cell molecules, were held by clones above 20 RNA copies.

This clonotype was observed a handful of times. What it binds is unknown. MiXCR was run by TCRdb on the PCR reads, yielding one entry per CDR3 protein. The sample records 85,000 to 130,000 distinct CDR3 sequences, roughly a third being singletons. The sorting of naive CD8 T cells used the CD8+CD4-CCR7+CD45RA+ phenotype. The sequence came from a human donor in good health. Some libraries in this study had Jurkat cell RNA spiked in. The material sequenced was naive CD8+ T cells from blood, with Jurkat cell RNA spiked in. Subset indicated: FACS-sorted CD8+CD4-CCR7+CD45RA+ naive T cells.

The CDR3 protein is CSAPPRGMWDYEQYF. The CDR3 nucleotides are TGCAGTGCCCCCCCGCGGGGAATGTGGGACTACGAGCAGTACTTC. This sequence joins TRBV20-1 and TRBJ2-7, with D maybe TRBD2 (6 bases). CDR1 and CDR2 (germline): DFQATT, SNEGSKA (reference sequence). V dropped 6 bases and J dropped 3 bases, with 21 bases sitting between them. The CDR3 sequence is 15 residues long.